The clone carrying this TCR beta chain has ten or more counts. The antigen remains unidentified. The CDR3 totals 15 residues. V lost 4 bases to trimming and J lost 0 bases, with 10 bases between them. Looked up from germline, CDR1 is LGHDT and CDR2 is YNNKEL (reference sequence). This entry comes from a study of T cells after yellow fever vaccination. Looking at the study overall: SMART-Seq v4 Ultra Low Input prepared libraries from low-cell fractions. The study's findings and limits: Post-booster repertoires again held most primary-vaccination clones (about 96% CD4, about 90% CD8). Although most clonotypes did not, a small share appeared in both CD4 and CD8 compartments.

5'RACE template switching produced TCR cDNA carrying a universal primer site and UMIs. TCRdb passed the 5' RACE reads through MiXCR, listing each CDR3 protein once. The repertoire consists of 120,000 or so distinct CDR3 sequences, with roughly 15% occurring once and the leading ten covering roughly 45%. The clonotype comes from a man aged 18 to 29 who received the YFV17D yellow fever vaccine. The chain has TRBV3-1 and TRBJ1-5; D ambiguous. The sample here was CD8+ T cells sorted from PBMCs, taken 5 days after the yellow fever booster vaccination. CDR3 sequence: CASSPGVNSNQPQHF. CDR3 nucleotides: TGTGCCAGCAGCCCGGGAGTGAATAGCAATCAGCCCCAGCATTTT. Full variable domain (remainder filled in from reference TRBV3-1 and TRBJ1-5): DTAVSQTPKYLVTQMGNDKSIKCEQNLGHDTMYWYKQDSKKFLKIMFSYNNKELIINETVPNRFSPKSPDKAHLNLHINSLELGDSAVYFCASSPGVNSNQPQHFGDGTRLSIL.